This TCR beta chain was captured in a study of blood T cells in healthy people across ages. The CDR3 consists of 17 residues. The germline gives CDR1 LGHDT, CDR2 YNNKEL (reference sequence). The V end lost 2 bases, the J end lost 3 bases, and 19 bases lay between the germline ends. The second PCR ran about 7 to 12 cycles with a sample-barcoded 5' primer and J-beta primers. TCRdb processed the 5' RACE reads anew with MiXCR; each CDR3 protein has one entry. The top ten hold 20% to 25% of the sample, which has about 730,000 distinct CDR3 sequences, about 42% seen once. Input material: blood. The chain uses TRBV3-1 and TRBJ1-1, with D possibly being TRBD1 (5 bases). The receptor's source is a woman aged 60-75 years in good health. The CDR3 protein is CASSQLYLQGVDTEAFF. In nucleotides, the CDR3 is TGTGCCAGCAGCCAACTGTATCTTCAGGGTGTCGACACTGAAGCTTTCTTT.